Described below is a single T cell receptor beta chain sequence and its context. Antigen: not known. This record belongs to a study of shared clonotypes between healthy human individuals. Trimming shortened V by 1 base and J by 5 bases, and 1 base separated the two germline ends. CDR1 is SEHNR and CDR2 is FQNEAQ in the germline V gene (reference sequence). The CDR3 is 11 residues long. Several immunoSEQ plates received, in even portions, the genomic DNA of each subset. Generated by immunoSEQ multiplex PCR, the TCRdb table keeps only in-frame clones and is missing some. In the table there are under 600,000 clones, over 60% of which are singletons. Regarding the study as a whole: How much donors shared clonotypes was expected to be affected by sequencing depth.

J is TRBJ2-3 and V is TRBV7-9; no clear D. The sample taken for sequencing was PBMCs. This clonotype originated in a woman in her 40s in good health. Some clones in this sample may be carry-over from other donors' samples. This chain's CDR3 is CASSLVDTQYF. The CDR3 nucleotides read TGTGCCAGCAGCTTAGTAGATACGCAGTATTTT.